This T cell receptor (beta chain) was recovered during a study of tumor-infiltrating lymphocytes in primary liver carcinoma. Study in general: Maximum tumor diameters ranged from roughly 4.2 to 11 cm, stage T1-T3 N0M0.

Unsorted bulk tissue (about 19-33 mg) underwent RNA and DNA co-extraction. There were five separate regions sampled from each tumor. To note about this clonotype: Sequence at one end of the junction differs from germline and may be a read error.

Priming with a constant-region primer yielded TCR beta cDNA from about 540 ng total RNA. Sequencing libraries for TCR beta derived from three nested multiplex PCR rounds that used slightly modified ARM-PCR. PCR rounds one and two used TRBV1-TRBV30 forward primers with a C-beta reverse primer for roughly 10 cycles each. TCRdb itself ran the multiplex PCR reads through MiXCR, one entry per CDR3 protein. The sample yields roughly 20,000 distinct CDR3 sequences, roughly 85% seen once. CDR3 length: 16 residues. Germline V gene sequence: CDR1 SGHNT, CDR2 YENEEA. The chain joins TRBV11-3 to TRBJ2-1; possibly TRBD1 for D (6 bases). The TCR originated in a woman under 40 with primary liver carcinoma and hepatitis B virus infection. The sample comprised liver tumor tissue from sampling region 1. Subset of the sample: tumor region T1, superior pole. The CDR3 loop is CAISTTGHGFLDEQFF. For the CDR3, the DNA is TGTGCCATCAGTACAACGGGACACGGCTTCTTGGATGAGCAATTCTTC.